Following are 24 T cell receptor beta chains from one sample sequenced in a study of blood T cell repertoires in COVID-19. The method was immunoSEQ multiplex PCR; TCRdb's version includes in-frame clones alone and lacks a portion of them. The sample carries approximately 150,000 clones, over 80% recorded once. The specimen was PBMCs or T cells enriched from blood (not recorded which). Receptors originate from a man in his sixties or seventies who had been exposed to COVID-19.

CDR3 sequence reads: CASSLTRNTIYF. CDR3 coding DNA: TGTGCCAGCAGCTTAACTCGAAACACCATATATTTT. The chain has TRBV11-2 and TRBJ1-3, with D uncertain. Trimming removed 2 bases at V and 5 bases at J, with 4 bases between. CDR3 size: 12 residues. Germline V gene sequence: CDR1 SGHAT, CDR2 FQNNGV.

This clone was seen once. The CDR3, as DNA: TGTGCCAGCAGTCAGGGAACCCGCCTGGATGGCTACACCTTC. It yields the protein CASSQGTRLDGYTF. The chain has TRBV28 and TRBJ1-2, with D tentatively TRBD1 (5 bases). Germline CDR1 is MDHEN and CDR2 is SYDVKM. V lost 5 bases to trimming and J lost 6 bases, with 16 bases between them. This CDR3 is built from 14 residues.

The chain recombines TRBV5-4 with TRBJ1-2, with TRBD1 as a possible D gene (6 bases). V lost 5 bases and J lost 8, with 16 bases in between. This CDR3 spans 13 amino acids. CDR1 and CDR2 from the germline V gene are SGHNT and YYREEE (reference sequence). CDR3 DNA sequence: TGTGCCAGCAGACGCTCACAGGGTTGGGGCTACACCTTC. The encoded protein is CASRRSQGWGYTF. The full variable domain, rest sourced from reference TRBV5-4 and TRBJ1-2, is ETGVTQSPTHLIKTRGQQVTLRCSSQSGHNTVSWYQQALGQGPQFIFQYYREEENGRGNFPPRFSGLQFPNYSSELNVNALELDDSALYLCASRRSQGWGYTFGSGTRLTVV.

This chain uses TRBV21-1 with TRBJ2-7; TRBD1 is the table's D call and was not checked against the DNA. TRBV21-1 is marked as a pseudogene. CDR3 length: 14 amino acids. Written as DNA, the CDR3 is TGTGCCAGCAGCATAAGACAGGGGGAGTACGAGCAGTACTTC. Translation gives CASSIRQGEYEQYF.

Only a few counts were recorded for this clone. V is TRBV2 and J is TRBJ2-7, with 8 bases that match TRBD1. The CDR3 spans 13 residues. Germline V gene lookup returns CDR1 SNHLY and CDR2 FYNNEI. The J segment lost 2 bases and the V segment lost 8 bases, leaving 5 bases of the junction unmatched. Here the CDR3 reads CASGTGQPYEQYF. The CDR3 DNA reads TGTGCCAGCGGGACAGGTCAGCCCTACGAGCAGTACTTC.

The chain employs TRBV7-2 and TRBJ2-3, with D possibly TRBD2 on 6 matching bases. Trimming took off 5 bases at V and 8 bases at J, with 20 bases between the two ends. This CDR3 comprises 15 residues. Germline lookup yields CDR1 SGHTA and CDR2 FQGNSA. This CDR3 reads CASSEGIRGFGTQYF. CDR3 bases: TGTGCCAGCAGCGAGGGGATACGGGGGTTTGGTACGCAGTATTTT.

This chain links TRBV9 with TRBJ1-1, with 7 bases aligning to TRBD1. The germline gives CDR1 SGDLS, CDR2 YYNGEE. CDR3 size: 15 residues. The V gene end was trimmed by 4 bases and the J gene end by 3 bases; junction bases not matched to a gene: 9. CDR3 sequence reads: CASSTRQGMDTEAFF. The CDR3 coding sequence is TGTGCCAGCAGCACCAGACAGGGTATGGACACTGAAGCTTTCTTT. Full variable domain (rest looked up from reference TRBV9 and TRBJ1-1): DSGVTQTPKHLITATGQRVTLRCSPRSGDLSVYWYQQSLDQGLQFLIQYYNGEERAKGNILERFSAQQFPDLHSELNLSSLELGDSALYFCASSTRQGMDTEAFFGQGTRLTVV.

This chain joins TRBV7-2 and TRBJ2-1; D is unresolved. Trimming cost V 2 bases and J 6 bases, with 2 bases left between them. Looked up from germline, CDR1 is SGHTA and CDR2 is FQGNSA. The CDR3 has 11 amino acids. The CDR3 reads CASSLLNEQFF. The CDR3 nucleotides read TGTGCCAGCAGCTTACTCAATGAGCAGTTCTTC.

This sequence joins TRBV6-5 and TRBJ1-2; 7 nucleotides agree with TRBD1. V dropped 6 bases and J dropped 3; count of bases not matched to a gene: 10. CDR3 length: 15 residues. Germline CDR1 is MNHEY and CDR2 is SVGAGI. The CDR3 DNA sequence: TGTGCCAGCAGGGCGCCCCGGGACAGCCACTATGGCTACACCTTC. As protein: CASRAPRDSHYGYTF.

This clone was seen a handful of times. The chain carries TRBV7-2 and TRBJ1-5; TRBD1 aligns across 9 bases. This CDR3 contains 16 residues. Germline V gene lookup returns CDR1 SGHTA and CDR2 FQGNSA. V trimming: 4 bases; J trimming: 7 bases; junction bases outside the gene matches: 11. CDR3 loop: CASSSGRQGGFQPQHF. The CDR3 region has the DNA TGTGCCAGCAGCTCCGGGCGACAGGGGGGTTTCCAGCCCCAGCATTTT.

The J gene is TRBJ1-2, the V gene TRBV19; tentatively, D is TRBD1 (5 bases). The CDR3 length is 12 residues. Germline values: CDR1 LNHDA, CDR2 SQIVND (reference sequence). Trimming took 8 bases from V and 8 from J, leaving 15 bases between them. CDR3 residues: CASGFRGGGYTF. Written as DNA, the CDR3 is TGTGCCAGTGGCTTCCGGGGGGGAGGCTACACCTTC. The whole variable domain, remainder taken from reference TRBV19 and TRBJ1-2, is DGGITQSPKYLFRKEGQNVTLSCEQNLNHDAMYWYRQDPGQGLRLIYYSQIVNDFQKGDIAEGYSVSREKKESFPLTVTSAQKNPTAFYLCASGFRGGGYTFGSGTRLTVV.

The CDR3 loop is CASSSIDRGNNEQFF. CDR3 sequence (DNA): TGTGCCAGCAGTTCGATCGACAGGGGGAACAATGAGCAGTTCTTC. The V gene is TRBV28, the J gene TRBJ2-1; 9 bases match TRBD1. The CDR3 spans 15 residues. J was trimmed by 5 bases and V by 4 bases; bases with no gene match: 6. Per germline, CDR1 MDHEN and CDR2 SYDVKM. The whole variable domain, filled in from reference TRBV28 and TRBJ2-1, reads DVKVTQSSRYLVKRTGEKVFLECVQDMDHENMFWYRQDPGLGLRLIYFSYDVKMKEKGDIPEGYSVSREKKERFSLILESASTNQTSMYLCASSSIDRGNNEQFFGPGTRLTVL.

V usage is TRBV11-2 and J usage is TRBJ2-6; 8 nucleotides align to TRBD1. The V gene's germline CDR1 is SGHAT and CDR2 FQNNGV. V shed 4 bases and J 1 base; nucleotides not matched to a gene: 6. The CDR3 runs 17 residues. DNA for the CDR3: TGTGCCAGCAGCTCGGACAGGGCCTCGTCTGGGGCCAACGTCCTGACTTTC. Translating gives CASSSDRASSGANVLTF.

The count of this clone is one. The CDR3 DNA follows: TGTGCCAGCAGTGAATTAACCGGGGAGCTGTTTTTT. This encodes CASSELTGELFF. The chain combines TRBV6-1 with TRBJ2-2; D unresolved. The CDR3 consists of 12 residues. Germline V gene sequence: CDR1 MNHNS, CDR2 SASEGT. Trimming took off 2 bases at V and 5 bases at J, with 3 bases between the two ends.

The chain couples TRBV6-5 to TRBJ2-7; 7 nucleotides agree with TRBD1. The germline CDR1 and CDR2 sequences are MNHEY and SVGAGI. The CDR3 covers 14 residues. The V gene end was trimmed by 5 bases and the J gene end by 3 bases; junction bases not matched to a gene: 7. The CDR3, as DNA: TGTGCCAGCAGTCCCGACAGGGACGGCTACGAGCAGTACTTC. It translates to CASSPDRDGYEQYF.

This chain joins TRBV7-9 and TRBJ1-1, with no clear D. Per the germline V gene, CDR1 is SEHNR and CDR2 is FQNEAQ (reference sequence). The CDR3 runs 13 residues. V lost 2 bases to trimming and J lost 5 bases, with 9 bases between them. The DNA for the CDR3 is TGTGCCAGCAGCTTATCCCTAGGAACTGAAGCTTTCTTT. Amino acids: CASSLSLGTEAFF.

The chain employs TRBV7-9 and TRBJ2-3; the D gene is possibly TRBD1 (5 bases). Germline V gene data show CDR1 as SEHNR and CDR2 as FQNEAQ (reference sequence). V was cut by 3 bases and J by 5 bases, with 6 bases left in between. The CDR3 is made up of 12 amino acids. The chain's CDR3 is CASSFQGDTQYF. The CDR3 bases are TGTGCCAGCAGCTTCCAGGGAGATACGCAGTATTTT.

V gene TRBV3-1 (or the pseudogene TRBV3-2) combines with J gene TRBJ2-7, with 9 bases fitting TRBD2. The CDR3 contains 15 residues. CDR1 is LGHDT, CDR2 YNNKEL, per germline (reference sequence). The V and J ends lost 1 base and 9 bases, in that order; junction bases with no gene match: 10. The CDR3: CASSQGDGGGALQYF. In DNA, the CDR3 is TGTGCCAGCAGCCAAGGGGATGGCGGGGGGGCGTTGCAGTACTTC.

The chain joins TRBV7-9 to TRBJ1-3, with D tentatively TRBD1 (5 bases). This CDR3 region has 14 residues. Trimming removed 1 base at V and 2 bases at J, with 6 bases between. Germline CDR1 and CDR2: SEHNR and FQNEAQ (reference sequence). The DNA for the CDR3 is TGTGCCAGCAGCTTAGGGGGGGCTGGAAACACCATATATTTT. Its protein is CASSLGGAGNTIYF.

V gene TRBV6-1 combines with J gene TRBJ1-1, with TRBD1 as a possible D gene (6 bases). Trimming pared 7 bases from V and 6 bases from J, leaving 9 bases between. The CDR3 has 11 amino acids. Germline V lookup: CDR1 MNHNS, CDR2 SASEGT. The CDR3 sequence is CASIGQSEAFF. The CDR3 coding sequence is TGTGCCAGCATCGGACAGTCTGAAGCTTTCTTT.

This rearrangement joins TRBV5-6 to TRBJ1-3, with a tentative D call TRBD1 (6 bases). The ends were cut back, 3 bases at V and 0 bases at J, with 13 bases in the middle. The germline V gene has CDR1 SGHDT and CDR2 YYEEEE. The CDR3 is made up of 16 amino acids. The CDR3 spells CASSYRDIYSGNTIYF. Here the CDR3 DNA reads TGTGCCAGCAGCTACCGGGACATTTACTCTGGAAACACCATATATTTT. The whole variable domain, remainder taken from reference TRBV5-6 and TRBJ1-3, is DAGVTQSPTHLIKTRGQQVTLRCSPKSGHDTVSWYQQALGQGPQFIFQYYEEEERQRGNFPDRFSGHQFPNYSSELNVNALLLGDSALYLCASSYRDIYSGNTIYFGEGSWLTVV.

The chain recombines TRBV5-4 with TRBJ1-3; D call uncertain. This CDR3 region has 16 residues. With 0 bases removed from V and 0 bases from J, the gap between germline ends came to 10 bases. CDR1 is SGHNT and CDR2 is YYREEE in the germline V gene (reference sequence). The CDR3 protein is CASSLAPVNSGNTIYF. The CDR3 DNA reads TGTGCCAGCAGCTTGGCCCCCGTTAACTCTGGAAACACCATATATTTT.

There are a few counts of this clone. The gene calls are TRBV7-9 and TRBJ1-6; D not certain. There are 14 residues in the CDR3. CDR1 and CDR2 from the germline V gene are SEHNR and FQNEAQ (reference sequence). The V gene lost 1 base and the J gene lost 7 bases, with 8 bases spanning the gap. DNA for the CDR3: TGTGCCAGCAGCTTAGACAGCCCAAATTCACCCCTCCACTTT. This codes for CASSLDSPNSPLHF.

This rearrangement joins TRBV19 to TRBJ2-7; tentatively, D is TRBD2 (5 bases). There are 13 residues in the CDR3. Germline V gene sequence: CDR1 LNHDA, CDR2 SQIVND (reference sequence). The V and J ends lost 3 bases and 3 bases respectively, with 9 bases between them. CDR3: CASSISGNYEQYF. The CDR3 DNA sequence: TGTGCCAGTAGTATCTCCGGGAACTACGAGCAGTACTTC.